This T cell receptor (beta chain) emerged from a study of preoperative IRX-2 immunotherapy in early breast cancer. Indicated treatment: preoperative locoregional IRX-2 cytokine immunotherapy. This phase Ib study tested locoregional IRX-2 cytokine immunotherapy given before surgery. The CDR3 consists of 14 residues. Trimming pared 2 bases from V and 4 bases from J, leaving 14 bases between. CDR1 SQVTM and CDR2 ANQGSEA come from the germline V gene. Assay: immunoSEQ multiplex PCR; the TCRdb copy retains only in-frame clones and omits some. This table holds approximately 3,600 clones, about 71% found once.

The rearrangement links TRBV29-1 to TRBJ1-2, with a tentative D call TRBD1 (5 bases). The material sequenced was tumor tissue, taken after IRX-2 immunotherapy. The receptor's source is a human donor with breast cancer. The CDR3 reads CSVEWGEFGYGYTF. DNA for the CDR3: TGCAGCGTTGAATGGGGGGAATTTGGCTATGGCTACACCTTC.